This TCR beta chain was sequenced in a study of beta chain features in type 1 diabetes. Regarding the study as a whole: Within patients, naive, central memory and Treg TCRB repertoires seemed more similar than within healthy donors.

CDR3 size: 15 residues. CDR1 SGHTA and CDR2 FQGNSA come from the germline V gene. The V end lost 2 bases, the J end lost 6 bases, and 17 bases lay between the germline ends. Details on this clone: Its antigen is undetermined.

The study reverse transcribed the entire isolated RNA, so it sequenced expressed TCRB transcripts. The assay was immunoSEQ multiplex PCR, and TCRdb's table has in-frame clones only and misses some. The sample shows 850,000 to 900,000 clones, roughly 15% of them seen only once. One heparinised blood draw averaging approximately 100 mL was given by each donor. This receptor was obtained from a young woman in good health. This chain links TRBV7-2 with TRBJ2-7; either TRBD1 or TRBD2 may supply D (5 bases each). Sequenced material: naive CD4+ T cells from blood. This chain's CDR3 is CASSLTPGTYGEQYF. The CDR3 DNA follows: TGTGCCAGCAGCTTAACCCCCGGGACCTACGGCGAGCAGTACTTC.